This is a list of T cell receptor beta chains from one sample in a study of T cell repertoires in ileal Crohn's disease. TCRdb's table, derived via immunoSEQ multiplex PCR, lists solely in-frame clones and lacks some. The sample carries 6,500 to 9,000 clones, about 80% recorded once. The sample comprised ileal tissue. These receptors all come from an adult with Crohn's disease. The CDR3 runs from the conserved cysteine through the conserved F or W. Fields, in order: V gene, J gene, D gene, clone size, CDR3 DNA, CDR3 protein. D genes are given only for firm matches. Clone size is shown for a subset of rows, as once, few, many or a class of expanded clone.

TRBV6-6	TRBJ2-3	TRBD2	NA	TGTGCCGGCGGACTAGCGGGAGAAGGTACGCAGTATTTT	CAGGLAGEGTQYF
TRBV11-2	TRBJ1-1	NA	once	TGTGCCAGCAGCTCATACGTAGCCAGGGGGAACACTGAAGCTTTCTTT	CASSSYVARGNTEAFF
TRBV5-6	TRBJ1-5	NA	NA	TGTGCCAGCAGCTTGGGGACAGTCCACAATCAGCCCCAGCATTTT	CASSLGTVHNQPQHF
TRBV29-1	TRBJ2-7	TRBD2	NA	TGCAGCGTCCGAGGGGAGGGGAGAAGGGTAGGGGAGCAGTACTTC	CSVRGEGRRVGEQYF
TRBV9	TRBJ2-3	NA	NA	TGTGCCAGCAGCGTAGTCGGAGATACGCAGTATTTT	CASSVVGDTQYF
TRBV5-1	TRBJ1-2	NA	NA	TGCGCCAGCAGCTTGGACAGCTCCTATGGCTACACCTTC	CASSLDSSYGYTF
TRBV7-6	TRBJ2-3	NA	NA	TGTGCCAGCAGCTTAAGGACAGCCTCCACAGATACGCAGTATTTT	CASSLRTASTDTQYF
TRBV10-2	TRBJ1-1	TRBD1	NA	TGCGCCAGCAGTGAACCTACAGGGGTGAACACTGAAGCTTTCTTT	CASSEPTGVNTEAFF
TRBV5-4	TRBJ2-7	TRBD2	few	TGTGCCAGCAGCCCAGGGACTAGCGGGAGCTCCTACGAGCAGTACTTC	CASSPGTSGSSYEQYF
TRBV14	TRBJ1-2	NA	NA	TGTGCCAGCAGCCAAGATAACATCTATGGCTACACCTTC	CASSQDNIYGYTF
TRBV19	TRBJ2-2	TRBD1	NA	TGTGCCAGTAGAGGGACAGGGGGCACCGGGGAGCTGTTTTTT	CASRGTGGTGELFF
TRBV6-1	TRBJ1-2	NA	NA	TGTGCCAGCAGTACTACCTTGGACAACCCCTATGGCTACACCTTC	CASSTTLDNPYGYTF
TRBV30	TRBJ2-7	TRBD2	NA	TGTGCCTGGAGGAGGCTAGCGGGAGGTTCTCTCCGCTCCTACGAGCAGTACTTC	CAWRRLAGGSLRSYEQYF
TRBV7-2	TRBJ2-7	NA	NA	TGTGCCAGCAGTTCAACCTACGAGCAGTACTTC	CASSSTYEQYF
TRBV14	TRBJ1-3	NA	NA	TGTGCCAGCAGCCAAGATGAGGGCTCTGGAAACACCATATATTTT	CASSQDEGSGNTIYF
TRBV6-5	TRBJ1-3	NA	NA	TGTGCCAGCAGACTCACAGGCTTCTCTGGAAACACCATATATTTT	CASRLTGFSGNTIYF
TRBV30	TRBJ1-2	NA	NA	TGTGCCTGGAGTGAGAGCTATGGCTACACCTTC	CAWSESYGYTF
TRBV5-1	TRBJ2-7	NA	once	TGCGCCAGCAGCTTGGATAACTTCCCCTACGAGCAGTACTTC	CASSLDNFPYEQYF
TRBV6-5	TRBJ2-1	NA	NA	TGTGCCAGCAGTTCGACAGGTTACAATGAGCAGTTCTTC	CASSSTGYNEQFF